The TCR beta chain described here comes from a study of shared clonotypes between healthy human individuals. Findings and caveats of the study: Clonotype sharing among donors likely depends on sequencing depth. The diversity represented, both genetic and in exposure history, was limited by few donors.

Those who donated, Caucasian adults without exception, all lived in Nashville, Tennessee. Here immunoSEQ multiplex PCR was the method, and the copy in TCRdb shows in-frame clones only, minus some. The profile covers 2,100,000 or so clones, with approximately 94% appearing a single time and 0.1% to 0.15% taken by the ten largest. Germline CDR1 is SGHDT and CDR2 is YYEEEE. The CDR3 covers 14 residues. V shed 4 bases and J 1 base; nucleotides not matched to a gene: 5. Comment on this clone: Its cognate antigen is unknown.

The TCR comes from a man aged 18 to 29 in good health. This chain joins TRBV5-6 and TRBJ2-7, with 7 bases matching TRBD1. Sequenced material: naive CD4+ T cells sorted from blood. The subset is: CD45RA+ positively selected. The CDR3 DNA follows: TGTGCCAGCAGCCCCGGGGACAGTTCCTACGAGCAGTACTTC. It yields the protein CASSPGDSSYEQYF.